These 21 T cell receptor beta chains share one sample of origin, sequenced in a study of beta chain features in type 1 diabetes listed by TCRdb under 2018. General study outcomes and caveats: A moderate but significant shortening of TCRB CDR3 length was observed in type 1 diabetes patients in all four CD4+ subsets.

To prepare the library, the immunoSEQ multiplex PCR assay was applied. The entire isolated RNA was reverse transcribed using the High Capacity cDNA Reverse Transcription Kit, and thus expressed TCRB transcripts were sequenced. The table was pulled from immuneACCESS by TCRdb, which kept in-frame rearrangements only. Such tables lose some clones; where checked, under half of the loss comes from unresolved V genes, and the rest has no known cause. This sample comprises around 280,000 clones, over 12% of them detected only once. The ten largest clones capture 0.015% of the sample. No cognate antigen is known for these TCRs. The sample was naive CD4+ T cells from blood. What this sample's cell subset or site label stands for: true naive CD4+ T cells. All receptors derive from a man aged 18 to 29 with type 1 diabetes.

This chain links TRBV9 with TRBJ2-3; 7 bases fit TRBD2. V was clipped by 3 bases and J by 1 base; unmatched bases: 8. The CDR3 sequence is 16 residues long. Germline V gene sequence: CDR1 SGDLS, CDR2 YYNGEE. CDR3 sequence: CASSAVGLAGTDTQYF. The CDR3, as DNA: TGTGCCAGCAGCGCGGTGGGCCTAGCGGGCACAGATACGCAGTATTTT.

A few counts support this clone. The rearrangement joins TRBV28 to TRBJ2-7; 9 nucleotides match TRBD2. V shed 5 bases and J 0 bases; nucleotides not matched to a gene: 14. CDR3 length equals 18 residues. CDR1 is MDHEN and CDR2 is SYDVKM in the germline V gene. CDR3 in amino acids: CASSETGGRVPSSYEQYF. The CDR3 nucleotides read TGTGCCAGCAGTGAAACCGGCGGGAGGGTACCGAGCTCCTACGAGCAGTACTTC.

The table lists this clone with a few counts. The V call is TRBV30, the J call TRBJ1-1; D gene unclear. V lost 2 bases and J lost 10, with 14 bases in between. This CDR3 has 12 amino acids. The V gene's germline CDR1 is GTSNPN and CDR2 SVGIG (reference sequence). The CDR3 sequence is CAWSPLGAGAFF. CDR3 nucleotide sequence: TGTGCCTGGAGTCCCCTAGGTGCGGGAGCTTTCTTT.

The gene calls are TRBV28 and TRBJ2-1; D is uncertain. The CDR3 has 12 amino acids. Germline lookup yields CDR1 MDHEN and CDR2 SYDVKM. The germline V and J ends were trimmed by 7 bases and 4 bases, with 8 bases remaining between them. DNA of the CDR3: TGTGCCAGCAACATCCAGTACAATGAGCAGTTCTTC. It codes for CASNIQYNEQFF.

This sequence joins TRBV25-1 and TRBJ2-1; 7 nucleotides agree with TRBD1. This CDR3 contains 16 residues. Germline V gives CDR1 MGHDK, CDR2 SYGVNS. V gave up 1 base and J gave up 4 bases; unmatched junction bases: 7. CDR3 in amino acids: CASSESGRGTYNEQFF. CDR3 DNA sequence: TGTGCCAGCAGTGAATCGGGCAGGGGGACGTACAATGAGCAGTTCTTC.

This clone was seen more than once but under ten times. The chain is built from TRBV19 and TRBJ2-1; TRBD2 matches at 13 bases. The CDR3 sequence is 15 residues long. Germline V gene data show CDR1 as LNHDA and CDR2 as SQIVND (reference sequence). The ends lost 3 bases at V and 9 bases at J; junction bases unmatched: 5. This CDR3 reads CASSMTSGRLGEQFF. In DNA form, the CDR3 reads TGTGCCAGTAGTATGACTAGCGGGAGGCTGGGTGAGCAGTTCTTC.

This clone was observed a few times. The chain combines TRBV7-2 with TRBJ2-2; D is undetermined. V was trimmed by 5 bases and J by 2 bases, leaving 9 bases between them. CDR3 size: 14 residues. In germline, CDR1 is SGHTA, CDR2 FQGNSA. The CDR3 nucleotides read TGTGCCAGCAGCCCTCTGGCCAACACCGGGGAGCTGTTTTTT. Its protein is CASSPLANTGELFF. Full variable domain (missing parts from reference TRBV7-2 and TRBJ2-2): GAGVSQSPSNKVTEKGKDVELRCDPISGHTALYWYRQSLGQGLEFLIYFQGNSAPDKSGLPSDRFSAERTGGSVSTLTIQRTQQEDSAVYLCASSPLANTGELFFGEGSRLTVL.

The chain is built from TRBV2 and TRBJ1-1; 8 bases align to TRBD1. Germline V gene sequence: CDR1 SNHLY, CDR2 FYNNEI. This CDR3 is 15 amino acids long. Losses at the gene ends were 4 bases for V and 1 base for J; bases not matched to a gene: 5. CDR3 DNA: TGTGCCAGCAGTGGCAGACAGGGGCGGAACACTGAAGCTTTCTTT. It yields the protein CASSGRQGRNTEAFF. The full variable domain, completed using reference TRBV2 and TRBJ1-1, is EPEVTQTPSHQVTQMGQEVILRCVPISNHLYFYWYRQILGQKVEFLVSFYNNEISEKSEIFDDQFSVERPDGSNFTLKIRSTKLEDSAMYFCASSGRQGRNTEAFFGQGTRLTVV.

V gene TRBV9 combines with J gene TRBJ2-3, with unresolved D. This CDR3 has 15 amino acids. Trimming stripped 4 bases from V and 2 bases from J, with 14 bases between. The germline V gene encodes CDR1 SGDLS and CDR2 YYNGEE. The chain's CDR3 is CASSSRLADTDTQYF. In nucleotides, the CDR3 is TGTGCCAGCAGCTCCCGCCTGGCGGACACAGATACGCAGTATTTT.

This clone was counted between two and nine times. This sequence joins TRBV4-2 and TRBJ2-1; 8 bases map to TRBD2. This CDR3 comprises 16 residues. J lost 4 bases, V lost 4 bases, and 9 bases had no gene match. CDR1 is LGHNA and CDR2 is YNFKEQ in the germline V gene. CDR3 nucleotide sequence: TGTGCCAGCAGCCGTGGGGGTCTAGCGGGTTACAATGAGCAGTTCTTC. It is translated as CASSRGGLAGYNEQFF.

Only a few counts were recorded for this clone. This chain connects TRBV29-1 to TRBJ2-5, with D possibly being TRBD1 (5 bases). Per the germline V gene, CDR1 is SQVTM and CDR2 is ANQGSEA. The V and J ends lost 4 bases and 2 bases respectively, with 11 bases between them. The CDR3 runs to 13 residues. The CDR3 DNA sequence: TGCAGCGTTGTTCAGGGATCTCAAGAGACCCAGTACTTC. Its translation: CSVVQGSQETQYF.

The table lists this clone with a few counts. This chain joins TRBV4-1 and TRBJ2-3; D perhaps matches TRBD2 (6 bases). V lost 2 bases and J lost 1, with 10 bases in between. CDR1 MGHRA and CDR2 YSYEKL come from the germline V gene. The CDR3 consists of 15 residues. The chain's CDR3 is CASSQTGLRTDTQYF. The CDR3 region has the DNA TGCGCCAGCAGCCAAACGGGACTTCGCACAGATACGCAGTATTTT.

The V and J genes are TRBV2 and TRBJ2-5, with 8 bases fitting TRBD1. Losses at the gene ends were 6 bases for V and 5 bases for J; bases not matched to a gene: 11. CDR3 length equals 15 residues. Germline values: CDR1 SNHLY, CDR2 FYNNEI. In nucleotides, the CDR3 is TGTGCCAGCAGGTCGGACAGGGCGGGTTCGGAGACCCAGTACTTC. As protein: CASRSDRAGSETQYF.

This chain links TRBV6-5 with TRBJ2-3; D is perhaps TRBD2 (5 bases). CDR1 and CDR2 (germline): MNHEY, SVGAGI. The V end lost 0 bases, the J end lost 2 bases, and 12 bases lay between the germline ends. This CDR3 contains 16 residues. The CDR3 coding sequence is TGTGCCAGCAGTTACTCAACTAGGTCGAACACAGATACGCAGTATTTT. This sequence encodes CASSYSTRSNTDTQYF.

This clone was seen more than once but under ten times. The rearrangement links TRBV18 to TRBJ1-1; tentatively, D is TRBD1 (6 bases). This CDR3 spans 13 amino acids. Germline V gives CDR1 KGHSH, CDR2 LQKENI. V lost 2 bases, J lost 6 bases, and 10 bases lay in between. As DNA, the CDR3 is TGTGCCAGCTCACCAGTCAGGGGCCCTGAAGCTTTCTTT. It specifies CASSPVRGPEAFF. The complete variable domain, with remaining parts taken from reference TRBV18 and TRBJ1-1, reads NAGVMQNPRHLVRRRGQEARLRCSPMKGHSHVYWYRQLPEEGLKFMVYLQKENIIDESGMPKERFSAEFPKEGPSILRIQQVVRGDSAAYFCASSPVRGPEAFFGQGTRLTVV.

The genes are TRBV6-5 and TRBJ1-2; D perhaps matches TRBD1 (6 bases). The CDR3 is made up of 15 amino acids. Looked up from germline, CDR1 is MNHEY and CDR2 is SVGAGI. Trimming took off 6 bases at V and 2 bases at J, with 16 bases between the two ends. The CDR3 reads CASRLLGQQNYGYTF. The CDR3 region has the DNA TGTGCCAGCAGACTCCTTGGACAGCAAAACTATGGCTACACCTTC.

This clone was seen more than once but under ten times. Other DNA sequences within the sample encode an identical CDR3. The chain employs TRBV5-1 and TRBJ2-3; 7 bases are a match to TRBD1. The CDR3 is 15 residues long. J gave up 0 bases and V 3 bases, and 4 bases lay outside the gene matches. Germline CDR1 reads SGHRS; CDR2 reads YFSETQ. Written as DNA, the CDR3 is TGCGCCAGCAGCTGGAGGACAGGTAGCACAGATACGCAGTATTTT. Encoded protein: CASSWRTGSTDTQYF.

The chain's CDR3 is CASSLGAPETQYF. CDR3 nucleotide sequence: TGTGCCAGCAGCCTCGGAGCCCCAGAGACCCAGTACTTC. The chain couples TRBV5-6 to TRBJ2-5; D gene unclear. Per germline, CDR1 SGHDT and CDR2 YYEEEE. The CDR3 totals 13 residues. V was cut by 4 bases and J by 4 bases, with 11 bases left in between.

This clone was counted only a few times. The chain carries TRBV28 and TRBJ2-3; D is unclear. The CDR3 extends over 14 amino acids. Trimming pared 6 bases from V and 8 bases from J, leaving 18 bases between. Germline V CDR1 and CDR2: MDHEN, SYDVKM. As DNA, the CDR3 is TGTGCCAGCAGGAACCAACCATACTTCGGTACGCAGTATTTT. Its protein is CASRNQPYFGTQYF.

The chain carries TRBV7-9 and TRBJ2-7; a possible D gene is TRBD1 (6 bases). CDR3 size: 18 residues. Trimming removed 5 bases from V and 2 bases from J, with 25 bases in between. Germline V gives CDR1 SEHNR, CDR2 FQNEAQ (reference sequence). This chain's CDR3 is CASSPRPRQGLEAYEQYF. For the CDR3, the DNA is TGTGCCAGCAGCCCGCGACCGAGGCAGGGGTTAGAGGCCTACGAGCAGTACTTC. Drawing the rest from reference TRBV7-9 and TRBJ2-7, the complete variable domain is DTGVSQNPRHKITKRGQNVTFRCDPISEHNRLYWYRQTLGQGPEFLTYFQNEAQLEKSRLLSDRFSAERPKGSFSTLEIQRTEQGDSAMYLCASSPRPRQGLEAYEQYFGPGTRLTVT.

The chain carries TRBV14 and TRBJ2-1; 7 bases are a match to TRBD2. Per the germline V gene, CDR1 is SGHDN and CDR2 is FVKESK. The CDR3 covers 12 residues. Trimming cost V 4 bases and J 11 bases; bases outside gene matches: 5. The CDR3 reads CASSREGLKQFF. Here the CDR3 DNA reads TGTGCCAGCAGCCGGGAGGGCCTGAAGCAGTTCTTC.